This record looks at one TCR beta chain sequence and its context. The method was immunoSEQ multiplex PCR; TCRdb's version includes in-frame clones alone and lacks a portion of them. This sample has some 87,000 clones, with approximately 97% found just once. V gave up 4 bases and J gave up 3 bases, with 19 bases separating them. This CDR3 spans 16 amino acids. Germline CDR1 SGHRS, CDR2 YFSETQ. This sample is part of a study of technical replicates of blood from a handful of donors. The TCR originated in a human donor in good health. V is TRBV5-1 and J is TRBJ1-2, with D maybe TRBD1 (5 bases). Sequencing was carried out using T cells isolated from PBMCs. The CDR3 DNA follows: TGCGCCAGCAGCACCAGGGCTCGACAAGGAGACTATGGCTACACCTTC. This gives the protein CASSTRARQGDYGYTF.